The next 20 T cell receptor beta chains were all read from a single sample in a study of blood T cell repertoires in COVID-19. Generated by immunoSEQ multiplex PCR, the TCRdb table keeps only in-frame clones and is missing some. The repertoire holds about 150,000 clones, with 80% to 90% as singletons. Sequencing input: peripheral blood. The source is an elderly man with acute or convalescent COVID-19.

This CDR3 is CATSTRRGTGELFF. The CDR3, as DNA: TGTGCCACCAGCACGAGGAGGGGCACCGGGGAGCTGTTTTTT. V usage is TRBV15 and J usage is TRBJ2-2; D possibly corresponds to TRBD2 (6 bases). The CDR3 runs 14 residues. Between the trimmed V and J ends, which lost 4 bases and 4 bases, there was a span of 10 bases. CDR1 is LNHNV and CDR2 is YYDKDF in the germline V gene (reference sequence).

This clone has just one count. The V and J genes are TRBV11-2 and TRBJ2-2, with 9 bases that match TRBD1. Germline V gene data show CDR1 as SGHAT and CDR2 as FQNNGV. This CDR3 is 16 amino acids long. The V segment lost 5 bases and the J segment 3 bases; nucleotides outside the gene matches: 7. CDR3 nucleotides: TGTGCCAGCAGCGGAGAGTGGACAGGGGACACCGGGGAGCTGTTTTTT. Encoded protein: CASSGEWTGDTGELFF. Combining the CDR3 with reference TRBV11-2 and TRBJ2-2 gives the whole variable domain EAGVAQSPRYKIIEKRQSVAFWCNPISGHATLYWYQQILGQGPKLLIQFQNNGVVDDSQLPKDRFSAERLKGVDSTLKIQPAKLEDSAVYLCASSGEWTGDTGELFFGEGSRLTVL.

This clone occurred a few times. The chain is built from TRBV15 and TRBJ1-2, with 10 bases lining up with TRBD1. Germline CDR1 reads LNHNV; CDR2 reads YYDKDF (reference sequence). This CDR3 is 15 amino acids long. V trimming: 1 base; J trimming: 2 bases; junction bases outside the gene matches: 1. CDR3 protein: CATSRGTGGNYGYTF. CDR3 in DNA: TGTGCCACCAGCAGAGGGACAGGGGGAAACTATGGCTACACCTTC. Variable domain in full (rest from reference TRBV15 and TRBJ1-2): DAMVIQNPRYQVTQFGKPVTLSCSQTLNHNVMYWYQQKSSQAPKLLFHYYDKDFNNEADTPDNFQSRRPNTSFCFLDIRSPGLGDTAMYLCATSRGTGGNYGYTFGSGTRLTVV.

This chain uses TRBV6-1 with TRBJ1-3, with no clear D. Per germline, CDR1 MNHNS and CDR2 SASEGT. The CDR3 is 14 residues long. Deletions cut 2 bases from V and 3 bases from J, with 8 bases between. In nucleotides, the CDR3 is TGTGCCAGCAGTGAACACGGGTTTGGAAACACCATATATTTT. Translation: CASSEHGFGNTIYF.

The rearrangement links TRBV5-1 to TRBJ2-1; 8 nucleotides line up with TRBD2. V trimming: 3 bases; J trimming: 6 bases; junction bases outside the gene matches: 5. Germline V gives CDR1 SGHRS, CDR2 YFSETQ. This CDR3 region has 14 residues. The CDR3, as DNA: TGCGCCAGCAGCTACCGGACTAGCCCCAATGAGCAGTTCTTC. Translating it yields CASSYRTSPNEQFF.

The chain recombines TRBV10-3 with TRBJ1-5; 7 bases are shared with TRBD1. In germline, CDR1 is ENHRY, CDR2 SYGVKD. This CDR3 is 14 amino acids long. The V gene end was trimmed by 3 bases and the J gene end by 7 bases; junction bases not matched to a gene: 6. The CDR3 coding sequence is TGTGCCATCAGTGAAGACAGGGAAGGGCAGCCCCAGCATTTT. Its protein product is CAISEDREGQPQHF.

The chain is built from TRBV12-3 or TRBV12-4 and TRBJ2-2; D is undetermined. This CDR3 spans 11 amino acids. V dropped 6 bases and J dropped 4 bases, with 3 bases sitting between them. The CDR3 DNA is TGTGCCAGCAGCATCACCGGGGAGCTGTTTTTT. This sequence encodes CASSITGELFF.

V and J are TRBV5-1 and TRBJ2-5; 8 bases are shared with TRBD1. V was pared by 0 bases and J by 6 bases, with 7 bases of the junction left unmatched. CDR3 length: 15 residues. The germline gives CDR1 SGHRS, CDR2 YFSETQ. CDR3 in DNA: TGCGCCAGCAGCTTGGCCCAGGGGGCTGGAAAGACCCAGTACTTC. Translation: CASSLAQGAGKTQYF.

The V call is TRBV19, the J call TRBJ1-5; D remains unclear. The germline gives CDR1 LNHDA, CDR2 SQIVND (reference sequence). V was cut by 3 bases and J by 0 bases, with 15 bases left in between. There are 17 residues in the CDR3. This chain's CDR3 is CASSIWEGTYSNQPQHF. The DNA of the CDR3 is TGTGCCAGTAGTATTTGGGAGGGAACCTATAGCAATCAGCCCCAGCATTTT.

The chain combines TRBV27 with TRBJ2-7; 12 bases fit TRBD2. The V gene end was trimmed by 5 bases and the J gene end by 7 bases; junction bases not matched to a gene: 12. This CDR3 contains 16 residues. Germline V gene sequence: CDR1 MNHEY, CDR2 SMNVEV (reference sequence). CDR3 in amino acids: CASSPTTSGSSREQYF. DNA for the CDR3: TGTGCCAGCAGTCCTACGACTAGCGGGAGTTCTCGGGAGCAGTACTTC.

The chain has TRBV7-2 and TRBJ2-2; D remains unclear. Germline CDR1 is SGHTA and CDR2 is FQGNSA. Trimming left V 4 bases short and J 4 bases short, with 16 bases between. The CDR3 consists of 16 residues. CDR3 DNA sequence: TGTGCCAGCAGCTCCATTGGGCGTGCGTCCACCGGGGAGCTGTTTTTT. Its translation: CASSSIGRASTGELFF.

The CDR3 spells CASSQTANYGYTF. The DNA for the CDR3 is TGTGCCAGCAGCCAAACTGCTAACTATGGCTACACCTTC. This rearrangement joins TRBV3-1 (or the pseudogene TRBV3-2) to TRBJ1-2; the D is unclear. V lost 2 bases, J lost 0 bases, and 4 bases lay in between. The CDR3 extends over 13 amino acids. CDR1 and CDR2 from the germline V gene are LGHDT and YNNKEL (reference sequence).

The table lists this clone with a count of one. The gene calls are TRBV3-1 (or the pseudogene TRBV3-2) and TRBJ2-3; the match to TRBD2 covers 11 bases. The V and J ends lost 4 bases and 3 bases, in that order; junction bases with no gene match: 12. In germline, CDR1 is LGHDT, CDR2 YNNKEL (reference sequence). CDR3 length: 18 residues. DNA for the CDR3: TGTGCCAGCAGCCCATTTTCGGTAGCGGGAGGGCCGACAGATACGCAGTATTTT. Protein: CASSPFSVAGGPTDTQYF.

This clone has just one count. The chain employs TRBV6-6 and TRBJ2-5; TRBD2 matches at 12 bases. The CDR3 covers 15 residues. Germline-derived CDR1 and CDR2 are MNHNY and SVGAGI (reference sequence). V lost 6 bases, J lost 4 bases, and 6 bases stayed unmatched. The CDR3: CASRRLAGEPETQYF. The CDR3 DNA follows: TGTGCCAGCAGACGACTAGCGGGAGAGCCAGAGACCCAGTACTTC.

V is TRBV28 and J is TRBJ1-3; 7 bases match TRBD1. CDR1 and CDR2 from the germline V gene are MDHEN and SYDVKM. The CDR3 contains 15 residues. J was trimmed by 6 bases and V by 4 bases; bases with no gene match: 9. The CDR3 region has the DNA TGTGCCAGCAGTTCGACAGGGTTGAGTTTAAACACCATATATTTT. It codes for CASSSTGLSLNTIYF.

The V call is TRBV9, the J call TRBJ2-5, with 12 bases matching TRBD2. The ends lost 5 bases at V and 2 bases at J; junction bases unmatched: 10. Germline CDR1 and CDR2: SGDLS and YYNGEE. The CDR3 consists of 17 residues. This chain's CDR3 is CASSLTSGGIPQETQYF. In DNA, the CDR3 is TGTGCCAGCAGTCTGACTAGCGGGGGTATACCGCAAGAGACCCAGTACTTC.

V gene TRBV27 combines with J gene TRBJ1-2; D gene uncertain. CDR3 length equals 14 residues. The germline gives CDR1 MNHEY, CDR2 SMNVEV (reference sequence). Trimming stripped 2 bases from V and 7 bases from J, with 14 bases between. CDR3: CASSLRGTQGGYTF. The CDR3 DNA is TGTGCCAGCAGTTTACGGGGTACTCAAGGTGGCTACACCTTC.

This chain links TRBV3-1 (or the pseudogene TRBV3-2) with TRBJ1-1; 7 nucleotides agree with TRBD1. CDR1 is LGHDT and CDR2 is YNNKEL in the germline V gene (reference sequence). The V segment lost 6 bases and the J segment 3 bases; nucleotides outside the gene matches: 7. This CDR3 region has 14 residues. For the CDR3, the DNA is TGTGCCAGCAGTTTACAGGGGAGATACACTGAAGCTTTCTTT. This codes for CASSLQGRYTEAFF.

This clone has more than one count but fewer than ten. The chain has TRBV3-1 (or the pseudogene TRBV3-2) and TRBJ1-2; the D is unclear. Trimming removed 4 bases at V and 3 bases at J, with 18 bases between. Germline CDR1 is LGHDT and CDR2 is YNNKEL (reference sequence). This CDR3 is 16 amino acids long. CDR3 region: CASSLQGGLGDYGYTF. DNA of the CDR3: TGTGCCAGCAGCCTCCAAGGAGGGTTGGGTGACTATGGCTACACCTTC.

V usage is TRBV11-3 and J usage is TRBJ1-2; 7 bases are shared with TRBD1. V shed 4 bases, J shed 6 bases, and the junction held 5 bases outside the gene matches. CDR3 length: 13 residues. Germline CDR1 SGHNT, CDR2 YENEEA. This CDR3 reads CASSYRGGHGYTF. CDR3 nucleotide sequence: TGTGCCAGCAGCTACAGGGGAGGACATGGCTACACCTTC.